The rows below give T cell receptor beta chains drawn from one sample of a study of shared clonotypes between healthy human individuals. Libraries were prepared by immunoSEQ multiplex PCR; TCRdb keeps only in-frame clonotypes and omits some of them. The profile shows hundreds of thousands of clones, around 67% of them singletons. What was sequenced was memory CD4+ T cells sorted from blood. The receptor set was obtained from a woman in her thirties in good health. The CDR3 runs from the conserved cysteine through the conserved F or W. D genes are given only for firm matches. Clone sizes are given selectively: once, few, many, or a class where the clone is expanded.

TRBJ1-5 | TRBV28 | TRBD1 | NA | CASTTVGQGHQPQHF | TGTGCCAGCACCACTGTGGGACAGGGGCATCAGCCCCAGCATTTT
TRBJ1-2 | TRBV27 | NA | NA | CASSPTLQGSEGYTF | TGTGCCAGCAGTCCTACCCTACAGGGATCTGAAGGCTACACCTTC
TRBJ1-1 | TRBV7-9 | TRBD1 | NA | CASSLDRGFLGMNTEAFF | TGTGCCAGCAGCTTAGACAGGGGATTCCTAGGGATGAACACTGAAGCTTTCTTT
TRBJ1-4 | TRBV28 | NA | NA | CASRLGTPPNEKLFF | TGTGCCAGCAGACTTGGGACCCCTCCTAATGAAAAACTGTTTTTT
TRBJ2-2 | TRBV11-2 | NA | many | CASSLRQWQSNANTGELFF | TGTGCCAGCAGCTTAAGGCAGTGGCAGTCTAACGCGAACACCGGGGAGCTGTTTTTT
TRBJ2-7 | TRBV28 | TRBD2 | NA | CASSPYPGGGGLHEQYF | TGTGCCAGCAGTCCCTATCCCGGCGGGGGGGGGCTGCACGAGCAGTACTTC
TRBJ1-3 | TRBV27 | NA | once | CASSLRQPSSGNTIYF | TGTGCCAGCAGTTTAAGACAGCCTAGCTCTGGAAACACCATATATTTT
TRBJ1-5 | TRBV5-8 | NA | NA | CASSFAWGGQPQHF | TGTGCCAGCAGCTTCGCGTGGGGCGGGCAGCCCCAGCATTTT
TRBJ1-1 | TRBV28 | TRBD1 | NA | CASSLGQGYAEAFF | TGTGCCAGCAGTTTGGGACAGGGGTATGCTGAAGCTTTCTTT
TRBJ2-7 | TRBV6-1 | NA | NA | CASSEAPVLRYF | TGTGCCAGCAGTGAAGCGCCCGTTCTAAGGTACTTC
TRBJ1-5 | TRBV6-1 | NA | medium-sized | CASSDQYSNQPQHF | TGTGCCAGCAGTGACCAGTATAGCAATCAGCCCCAGCATTTT
TRBJ2-7 | TRBV27 | TRBD1 | NA | CASSSGQGFVHEQYF | TGTGCCAGCAGTTCGGGACAGGGGTTCGTCCACGAGCAGTACTTC
TRBJ2-2 | TRBV9 | TRBD2 | NA | CASSHNGREKNTGELFF | TGTGCCAGCAGCCACAATGGGAGGGAGAAGAACACCGGGGAGCTGTTTTTT
TRBJ2-3 | TRBV18 | NA | NA | CASSPLQDSPDTQYF | TGTGCCAGCTCACCACTCCAGGATTCACCAGATACGCAGTATTTT
TRBJ2-3 | TRBV5-1 | TRBD1 | NA | CASSISDRDMDTQYF | TGCGCCAGCAGCATTTCGGACAGGGATATGGATACGCAGTATTTT
TRBJ1-4 | TRBV7-9 | TRBD1 | NA | CASSFGDSELFF | TGTGCCAGCAGCTTCGGGGACAGTGAACTGTTTTTT
TRBJ2-1 | TRBV29-1 | TRBD1 | once | CSVRDRGTMSYNEQFF | TGCAGCGTACGGGACAGGGGGACTATGTCCTACAATGAGCAGTTCTTC
TRBJ1-2 | TRBV10-3 | NA | NA | CAISESYSRGYTF | TGTGCCATCAGTGAGTCATACTCCCGGGGCTACACCTTC
TRBJ2-4 | TRBV5-1 | NA | few | CASSLGEAKNIQYF | TGCGCCAGCAGCTTGGGCGAAGCCAAAAACATTCAGTACTTC
TRBJ1-4 | TRBV5-1 | NA | NA | CASSLESSASTKLFF | TGCGCCAGCAGCTTGGAATCTTCGGCCTCCACAAAACTGTTTTTT
TRBJ1-1 | TRBV18 | NA | NA | CASSPRGRSLNTEAFF | TGTGCCAGCTCACCCCGGGGACGTTCTTTGAACACTGAAGCTTTCTTT
TRBJ2-5 | TRBV18 | NA | once | CASSPPGPGETQYF | TGTGCCAGCTCACCACCAGGCCCTGGAGAGACCCAGTACTTC
TRBJ2-3 | TRBV4-1 | TRBD2 | NA | CASSQGLAGGPYDTQYF | TGCGCCAGCAGCCAAGGGTTAGCGGGAGGGCCGTATGATACGCAGTATTTT